This T cell receptor (beta chain) was documented in a study of blood T cells in healthy people across ages (dated by TCRdb to the mid-2010s). With respect to the entire study: In model experiments, template switching captured about one uniquely barcoded TCR beta cDNA molecule for every two T cells. Using deep sequencing normalized with unique cDNA molecular identifiers, the study measured how TCR beta repertoire diversity changes with age. The donors were split into four age groups: young (average 16 years), middle-aged (about 40), aged (over 55) and long-lived (roughly 77). For two donors (one aged 18 to 30 and one aged 80 or older), the study analyzed two additional independent replicas of 1 million unique cDNA reads from the same blood draw. To avoid experimental bias, donors of different ages were spread randomly across the sequencing lanes.

The library was built by means of 5' RACE. Reads for this sample came from an Illumina HiSeq 2500. The second PCR ran for roughly 7 to 11 cycles and used a J-beta primer mix along with a sample-barcoded 5' primer. A template-switch 5' adaptor carrying 12 random nucleotides introduced a unique molecular identifier onto each TCR beta cDNA molecule. Each sample yielded at least 3 million CDR3-containing paired-end reads. First-strand cDNA synthesis was performed from all RNA using the Mint cDNA synthesis kit, with priming by a TRBC-specific oligonucleotide. All cDNA was treated with uracil-DNA glycosylase and then went through a first 18-cycle PCR with the universal primers M1SS and BC2_uni_R. As for the original processing: For normalization, 1 million high-quality reads, each with a distinct molecular identifier, were randomly selected from each sample. Reads sharing molecular identifiers were discarded rather than binned into consensus sequences. CDR3 identification, clonotype clustering and error correction used MiTCR with a Q25 quality threshold and the strictest error-elimination algorithm. A nonparametric unseen species model with Euler transformation was used to estimate lower-bound total TCR beta diversity. Clones were called with MiXCR by TCRdb after fastp trimmed the public reads at Q25, and only in-frame beta chains were retained. Rows matching on CDR3 protein sequence are summarized as one entry with the most common DNA and genes. The V and J calls come from TCRdb's annotation, not from the publication. Across this sample there are roughly 680,000 distinct CDR3 sequences, with roughly 50% seen only once. The ten largest clonotypes hold roughly 30% of the sample.

The donors were around 39 Caucasian individuals from Russia, aged roughly 6 to 100 years, who were systemically healthy. Approximately 9 milliliters of peripheral blood were collected from each donor into EDTA-treated Vacutainer tubes. Ficoll-Paque density-gradient centrifugation was used to isolate PBMCs, with at least 7 million per sample. Trizol reagent was used to extract total RNA from PBMCs, with at least 5 micrograms per sample. Naive CD45RAhigh/CD27high T cell percentages were measured by flow cytometry on a PBMC aliquot from every donor. What the work shows at the level of the full study, not this receptor alone: A strong correlation was found between observed TCR beta diversity and the percentage of naive T cells measured by flow cytometry. Because the CMV infection status of the donors was unknown, age-related changes in expanded clonotypes may potentially have been confounded. Estimates of total diversity based on one million sequenced T cells were regarded as lower bounds and as underestimates. Because profiling used bulk unsorted PBMCs, naive and antigen-experienced compartments could not be compared conclusively. As age increased, observed TCR beta diversity per million T cells dropped in a roughly linear way, and a significant reduction was already evident by age about 40. The long-lived group showed more naive CD4+ T cells, fewer expanded clones and increased TCR diversity than the aged group, suggesting age selection.

As concerns this clonotype: This receptor's antigen is unknown. No base quality values were provided; no much bigger clone lies one nucleotide off.

CDR1 and CDR2, per the germline V gene, are SQVTM and ANQGSEA. From the cysteine through the phenylalanine, the CDR3 covers 13 amino acids. This entry keeps only the CDR3 DNA: 39 bases, framed from base 1. After removal of 5 bases from V and 7 bases from J, the junction retains 9 bases not matched to a gene. The sample comprised blood. The sequence joins TRBV29-1 to TRBJ1-1; 8 middle bases align to TRBD1. The sequence came from an older woman in good health. The CDR3 here reads CSVRQGSHFEAFF. The DNA reads as follows: TGCAGCGTTAGACAGGGGAGCCACTTTGAAGCTTTCTTT.